A selection of T cell receptor beta chains follows, all from one sample in a study of tissue T cells after allogeneic stem cell transplantation. Produced via immunoSEQ multiplex PCR; TCRdb's table is partial and in-frame only. The table shows about 4,700 clones, with 69% occurring only once. The specimen was duodenal tissue, collected at autopsy. These receptors originate from a female patient between 18 and 49 years old with steroid-refractory graft-versus-host disease after an allogeneic stem cell transplant. Some T cells may possibly be graft donor cells. Each CDR3 is given with its conserved first and last residue. Size is stated for part of the rows, as once, few or many counts, or as a class when the clone is expanded.

j_call clone_size v_call cdr3_aa
TRBJ2-7 medium-sized TRBV19 CASSTRGNEQYF
TRBJ1-2 NA TRBV28 CASSQTAPNYGYTF
TRBJ2-1 NA TRBV2 CASRALAGVRNEQFF
TRBJ2-1 NA TRBV4-1 CASSHLGLAGYNEQFF
TRBJ1-4 once TRBV7-9 CASSPLDPNEKLFF
TRBJ2-3 NA TRBV7-8 CASLAGGLWYDTDTQYF
TRBJ2-1 NA TRBV5-1 CASSRGLAGVGEQFF
TRBJ2-7 NA TRBV5-1 CASSLHRGPEQYF
TRBJ2-4 NA TRBV27 CASSWTGKNIQYF
TRBJ2-7 NA TRBV30 CAWRDSSYEQYF
TRBJ2-1 NA TRBV15 CATSRGLAAEQFF
TRBJ2-5 few TRBV28 CASSLGPPGAPAPQYF
TRBJ2-4 NA TRBV7-8 CASSPPGYWSAKNIQYF
TRBJ2-7 NA TRBV11-2 CASSSPGHHYEQYF
TRBJ1-2 few TRBV27 CASSSNLEGPYGYTF
TRBJ2-3 NA TRBV27 CASSLEGAADTQYF
TRBJ1-6 NA TRBV6-7 CASPYRTSSYNSPLHF
TRBJ2-7 medium-sized TRBV7-8 CASSSQLSSYEQYF
TRBJ1-1 NA TRBV9 CASSADSWGTEAFF
TRBJ2-7 NA TRBV15 CATSKGQAYEQYF
TRBJ2-1 NA TRBV6-5 CASSYELAGVNEQFF
TRBJ2-5 few TRBV13 CASSPTGGGETQYF
TRBJ2-5 NA TRBV5-1 CASSSGTRQETQYF
TRBJ1-1 NA TRBV5-4 CASSLGSRPRNTEAFF
TRBJ1-5 few TRBV28 CASSLRGDRAPGQPQHF
TRBJ2-7 NA TRBV6-5 CASSYGERSYEQYF
TRBJ1-3 NA TRBV6-1 CASREDRGPGNTIYF
TRBJ2-1 large TRBV5-1 CASSFPGTSVPQGAEQFF